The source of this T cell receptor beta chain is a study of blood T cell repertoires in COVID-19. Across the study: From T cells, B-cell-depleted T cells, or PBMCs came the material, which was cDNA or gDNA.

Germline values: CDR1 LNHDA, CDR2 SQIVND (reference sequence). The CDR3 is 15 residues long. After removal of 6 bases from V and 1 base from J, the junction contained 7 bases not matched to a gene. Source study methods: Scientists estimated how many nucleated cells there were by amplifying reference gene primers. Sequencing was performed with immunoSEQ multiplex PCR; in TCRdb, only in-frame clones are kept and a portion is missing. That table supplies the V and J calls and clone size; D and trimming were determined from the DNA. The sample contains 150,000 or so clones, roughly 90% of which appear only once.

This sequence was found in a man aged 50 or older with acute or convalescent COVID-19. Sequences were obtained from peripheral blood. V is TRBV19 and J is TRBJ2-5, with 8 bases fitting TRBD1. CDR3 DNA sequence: TGTGCCAGTAGAGACCAGGGACAGGTCCAAGAGACCCAGTACTTC. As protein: CASRDQGQVQETQYF. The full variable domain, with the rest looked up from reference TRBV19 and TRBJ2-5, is DGGITQSPKYLFRKEGQNVTLSCEQNLNHDAMYWYRQDPGQGLRLIYYSQIVNDFQKGDIAEGYSVSREKKESFPLTVTSAQKNPTAFYLCASRDQGQVQETQYFGPGTRLLVL.